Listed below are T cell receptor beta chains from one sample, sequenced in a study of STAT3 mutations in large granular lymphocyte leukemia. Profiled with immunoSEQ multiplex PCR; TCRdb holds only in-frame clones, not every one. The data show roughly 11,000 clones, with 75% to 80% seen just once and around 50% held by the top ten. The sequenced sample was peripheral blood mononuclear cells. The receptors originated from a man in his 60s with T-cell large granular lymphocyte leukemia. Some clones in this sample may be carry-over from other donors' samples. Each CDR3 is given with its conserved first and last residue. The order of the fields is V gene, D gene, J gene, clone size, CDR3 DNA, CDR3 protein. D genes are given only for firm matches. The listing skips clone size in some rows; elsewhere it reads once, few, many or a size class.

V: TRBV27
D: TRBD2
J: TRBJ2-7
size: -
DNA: TGTGCCAGCAGTTTATCAGCCGGGTTTTTAGCGGGAACTACTACGCGGGAGCAGTACTTC
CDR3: CASSLSAGFLAGTTTREQYF

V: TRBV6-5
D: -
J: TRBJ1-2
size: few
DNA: TGTGCCAGCACCCTTGGCCGGTATGGCTACACCTTC
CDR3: CASTLGRYGYTF

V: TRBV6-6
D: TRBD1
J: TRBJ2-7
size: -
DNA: TGTGCCAGTTGGACAGGCTCCTACGAGCAGTACTTC
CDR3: CASWTGSYEQYF

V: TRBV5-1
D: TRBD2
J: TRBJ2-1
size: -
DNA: TGCGCCAGCAAGCCCCGCCCCCAACTCCGGACTAGCGGGAGTGGGGCGGACAATGAGCAGTTCTTC
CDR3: CASKPRPQLRTSGSGADNEQFF

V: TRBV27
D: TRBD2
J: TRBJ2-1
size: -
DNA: TGTGCCAGCAGGACTAGCGGGATGTCTGAGCAGTTCTTC
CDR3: CASRTSGMSEQFF

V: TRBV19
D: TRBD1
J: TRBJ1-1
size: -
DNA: TGTGCCAGTAGTATACAGGGGGCCGGCACTGAAGCTTTCTTT
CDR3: CASSIQGAGTEAFF

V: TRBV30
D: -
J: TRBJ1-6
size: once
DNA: TGTGCCCAGACTATTGGGGAGGGAAATTCACCCCTCCACTTT
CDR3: CAQTIGEGNSPLHF

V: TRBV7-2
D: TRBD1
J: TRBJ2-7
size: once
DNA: TGTGCCAGCAGCTTAGCTGTGACAGGGACCTACGAGCAGTACTTC
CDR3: CASSLAVTGTYEQYF

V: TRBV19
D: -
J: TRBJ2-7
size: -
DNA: TGTGCCAGTAGTAACCTCCACTACGAGCAGTACTTC
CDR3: CASSNLHYEQYF

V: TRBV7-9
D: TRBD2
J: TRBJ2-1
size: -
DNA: TGTGCCAGCAGCTTAGCGGGAGGGCCCAATTCGGGGTTCTTC
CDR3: CASSLAGGPNSGFF

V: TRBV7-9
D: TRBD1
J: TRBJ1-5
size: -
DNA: TGTGCCAGCAACTCGGTCGGACAGGATCAGCCCCAGCATTTT
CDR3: CASNSVGQDQPQHF

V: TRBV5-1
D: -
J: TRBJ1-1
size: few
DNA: TGCGCCAGCAGCTTGGAAGGGCTCGCTGAAGCTTTCTTT
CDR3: CASSLEGLAEAFF

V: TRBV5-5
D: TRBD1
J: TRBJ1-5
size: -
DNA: TGTGCCAGCAGCTGGGACAGGGGGATCGGCAATCAGCCCCAGCATTTT
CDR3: CASSWDRGIGNQPQHF

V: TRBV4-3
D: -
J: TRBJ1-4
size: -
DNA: TGCGCCAGCAGCCAAGATTGGAGTGCAACTAATGAAAAACTGTTTTTT
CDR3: CASSQDWSATNEKLFF